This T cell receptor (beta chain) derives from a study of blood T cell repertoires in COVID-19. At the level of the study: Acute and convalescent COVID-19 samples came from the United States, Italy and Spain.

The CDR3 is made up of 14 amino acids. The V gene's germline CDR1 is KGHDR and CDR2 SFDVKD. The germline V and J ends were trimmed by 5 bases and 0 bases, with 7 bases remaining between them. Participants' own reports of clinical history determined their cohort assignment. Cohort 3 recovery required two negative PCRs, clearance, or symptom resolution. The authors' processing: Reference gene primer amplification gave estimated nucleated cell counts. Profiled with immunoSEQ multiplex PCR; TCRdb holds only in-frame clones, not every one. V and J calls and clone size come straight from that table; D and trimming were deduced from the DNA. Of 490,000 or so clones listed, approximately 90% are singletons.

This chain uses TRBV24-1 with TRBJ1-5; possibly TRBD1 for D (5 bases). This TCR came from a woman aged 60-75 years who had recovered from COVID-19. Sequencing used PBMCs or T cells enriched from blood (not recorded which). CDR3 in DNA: TGTGCCACCAGTGGACAGAATAGCAATCAGCCCCAGCATTTT. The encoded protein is CATSGQNSNQPQHF.